This T cell receptor beta chain was captured in a study of response to subunit inactivated influenza vaccine. Using its own MiXCR run on the RT-PCR reads, TCRdb lists one record per CDR3 protein. In the table there are 150,000 to 200,000 distinct CDR3 sequences, approximately 12% of which are singletons. This same sample was also taken into another study, of T cells expressing NK-cell markers. That source adds: The authors generated TCR beta cDNA through 5'RACE template switching with UMIs. The authors derived TCR beta repertoires from sorted CD3+CD56+NKG2C+, CD3+CD56+NKG2C- and CD3+CD56-NKG2C+ T cells. HCMV serostatus: seven of eight sequenced donors positive, one negative. In a handful of donors, dominant CD3+CD56+NKG2C+ clonotypes ranked among the top 10 CD8+ clonotypes.

The source was CD8+ T cells sorted from PBMCs, collected less than 13 days after vaccination. This TCR was recovered from a man in his fifties or sixties who received an inactivated influenza vaccine.

The CDR3 coding sequence is TGTGCCAGCAGCCATACTCGTCTTACCGGGACAGGAGTCTACGAGCAGTACTTC. Protein: CASSHTRLTGTGVYEQYF. V and J are TRBV11-1 and TRBJ2-7; 8 nucleotides agree with TRBD1. Germline V gives CDR1 SGHAT, CDR2 FQDESV (reference sequence). This CDR3 is built from 18 residues. V lost 5 bases, J lost 3 bases, and 18 bases stayed unmatched.